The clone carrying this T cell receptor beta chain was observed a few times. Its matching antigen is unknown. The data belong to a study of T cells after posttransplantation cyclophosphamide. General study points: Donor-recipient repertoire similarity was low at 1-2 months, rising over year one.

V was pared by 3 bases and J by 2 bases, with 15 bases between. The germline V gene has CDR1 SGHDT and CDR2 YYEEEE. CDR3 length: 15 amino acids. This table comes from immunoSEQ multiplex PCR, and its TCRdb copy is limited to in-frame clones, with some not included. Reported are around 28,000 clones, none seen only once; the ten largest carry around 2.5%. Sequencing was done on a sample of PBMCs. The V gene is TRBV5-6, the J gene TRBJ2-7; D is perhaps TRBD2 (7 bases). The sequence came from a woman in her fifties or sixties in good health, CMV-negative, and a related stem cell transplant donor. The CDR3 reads CASSYSGAGAYEQYF. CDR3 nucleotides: TGTGCCAGCAGCTACAGCGGGGCAGGGGCCTACGAGCAGTACTTC.